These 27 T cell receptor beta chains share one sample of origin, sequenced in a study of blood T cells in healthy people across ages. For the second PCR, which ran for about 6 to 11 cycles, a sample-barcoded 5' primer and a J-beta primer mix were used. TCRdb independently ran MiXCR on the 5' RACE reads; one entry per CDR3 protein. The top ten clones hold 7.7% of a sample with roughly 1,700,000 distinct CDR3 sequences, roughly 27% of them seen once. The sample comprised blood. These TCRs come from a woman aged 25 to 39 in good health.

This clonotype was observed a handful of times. The CDR3 bases are TGTGCCAGCAGCTCGACCCCTCTCGCTAGGGCGTTCTTC. Translation gives CASSSTPLARAFF. The gene calls are TRBV7-8 and TRBJ2-1; D not certain. The CDR3 has 13 residues. Germline V gene sequence: CDR1 SGHVS, CDR2 FQNEAQ. Trimming stripped 4 bases from V and 15 bases from J, with 19 bases between.

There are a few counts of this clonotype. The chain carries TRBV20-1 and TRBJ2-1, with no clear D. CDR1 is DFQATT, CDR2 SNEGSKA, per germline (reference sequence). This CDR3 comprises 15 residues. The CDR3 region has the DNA TGCAGCAGTGGGTCCGAGACCCGTCCCTACAATGAGCAGTTCTTC. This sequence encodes CSSGSETRPYNEQFF.

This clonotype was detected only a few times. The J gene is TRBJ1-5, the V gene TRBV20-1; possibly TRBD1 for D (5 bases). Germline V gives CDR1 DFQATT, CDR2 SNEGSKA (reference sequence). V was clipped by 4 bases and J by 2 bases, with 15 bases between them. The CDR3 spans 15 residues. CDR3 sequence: CSATRWGDGNQPQHF. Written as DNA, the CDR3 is TGCAGTGCTACCCGCTGGGGGGATGGCAATCAGCCCCAGCATTTT.

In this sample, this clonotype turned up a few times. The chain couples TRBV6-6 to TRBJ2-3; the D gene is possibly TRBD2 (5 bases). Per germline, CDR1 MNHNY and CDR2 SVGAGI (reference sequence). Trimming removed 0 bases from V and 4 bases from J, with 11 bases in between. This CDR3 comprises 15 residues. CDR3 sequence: CASSYSGRAADTQYF. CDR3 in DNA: TGTGCCAGCAGTTACTCAGGGAGAGCCGCAGATACGCAGTATTTT.

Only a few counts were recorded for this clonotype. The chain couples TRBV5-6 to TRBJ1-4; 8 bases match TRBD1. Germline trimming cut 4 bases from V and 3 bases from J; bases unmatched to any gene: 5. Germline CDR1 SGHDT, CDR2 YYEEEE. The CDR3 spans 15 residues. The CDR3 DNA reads TGTGCCAGCAGCATCCGGGACAGGCCTAATGAAAAACTGTTTTTT. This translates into CASSIRDRPNEKLFF.

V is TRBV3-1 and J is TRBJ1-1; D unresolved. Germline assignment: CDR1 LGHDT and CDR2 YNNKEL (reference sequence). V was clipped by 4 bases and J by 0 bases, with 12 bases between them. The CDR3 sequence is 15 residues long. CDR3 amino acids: CASSPIAELNTEAFF. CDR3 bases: TGTGCCAGCAGCCCGATAGCGGAATTGAACACTGAAGCTTTCTTT.

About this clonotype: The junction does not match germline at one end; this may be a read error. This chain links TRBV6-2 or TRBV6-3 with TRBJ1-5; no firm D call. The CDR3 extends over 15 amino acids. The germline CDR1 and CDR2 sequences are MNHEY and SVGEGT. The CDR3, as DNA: TGTACCAGCAGTTACTCGCGGTATAGCAATCAGCCCCAGCATTTT. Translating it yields CTSSYSRYSNQPQHF.

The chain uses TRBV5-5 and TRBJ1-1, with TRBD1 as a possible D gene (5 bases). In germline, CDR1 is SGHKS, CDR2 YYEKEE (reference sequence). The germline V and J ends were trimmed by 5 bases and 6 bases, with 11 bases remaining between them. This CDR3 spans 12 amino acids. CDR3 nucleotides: TGTGCCAGCAGGGTGACAGAGCCTGAAGCTTTCTTT. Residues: CASRVTEPEAFF.

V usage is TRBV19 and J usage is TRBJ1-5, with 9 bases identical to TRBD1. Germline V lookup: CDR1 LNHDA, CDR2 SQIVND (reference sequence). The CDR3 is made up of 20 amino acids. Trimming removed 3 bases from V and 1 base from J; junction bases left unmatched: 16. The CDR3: CASSIQDPGQGGLSNQPQHF. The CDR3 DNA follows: TGTGCCAGTAGTATCCAAGACCCGGGACAGGGTGGACTAAGCAATCAGCCCCAGCATTTT.

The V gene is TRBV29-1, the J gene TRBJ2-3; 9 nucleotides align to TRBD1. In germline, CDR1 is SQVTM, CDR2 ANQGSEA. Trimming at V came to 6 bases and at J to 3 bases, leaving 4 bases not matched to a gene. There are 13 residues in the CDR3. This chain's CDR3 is CSVTGGSTDTQYF. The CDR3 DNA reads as TGCAGCGTGACAGGGGGTAGTACAGATACGCAGTATTTT.

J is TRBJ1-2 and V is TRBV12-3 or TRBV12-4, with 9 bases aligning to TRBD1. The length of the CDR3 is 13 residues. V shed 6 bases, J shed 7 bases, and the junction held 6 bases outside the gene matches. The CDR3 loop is CASRPGQGSGYTF. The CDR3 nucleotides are TGTGCCAGCAGGCCGGGACAGGGAAGTGGCTACACCTTC.

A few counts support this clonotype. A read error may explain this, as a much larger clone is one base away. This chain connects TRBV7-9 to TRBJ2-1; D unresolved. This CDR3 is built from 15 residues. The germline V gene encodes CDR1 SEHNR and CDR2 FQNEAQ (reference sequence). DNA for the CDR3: TGTACCAGCAGCGCCGGACGGTCCTCCTACAATGAGCAGTTCTTC. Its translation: CTSSAGRSSYNEQFF. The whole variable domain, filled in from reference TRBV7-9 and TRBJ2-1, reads DTGVSQNPRHKITKRGQNVTFRCDPISEHNRLYWYRQTLGQGPEFLTYFQNEAQLEKSRLLSDRFSAERPKGSFSTLEIQRTEQGDSAMYLCTSSAGRSSYNEQFFGPGTRLTVL.

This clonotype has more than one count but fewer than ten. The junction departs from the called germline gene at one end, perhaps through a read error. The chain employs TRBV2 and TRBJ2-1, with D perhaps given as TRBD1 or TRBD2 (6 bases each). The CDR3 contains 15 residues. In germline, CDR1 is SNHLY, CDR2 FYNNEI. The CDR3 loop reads CASTPEGGEMNEQFF. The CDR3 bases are TGCGCCAGCACACCCGAGGGGGGAGAAATGAATGAGCAGTTCTTC.

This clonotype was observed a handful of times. The DNA of the CDR3 is TGTGCCAGCAGGTTAGGGGGAGGGACTGAAGCTTTCTTT. As protein: CASRLGGGTEAFF. V usage is TRBV27 and J usage is TRBJ1-1; D possibly corresponds to TRBD1 (6 bases). V lost 6 bases and J lost 5, with 13 bases in between. In germline, CDR1 is MNHEY, CDR2 SMNVEV (reference sequence). The CDR3 is 13 amino acids.

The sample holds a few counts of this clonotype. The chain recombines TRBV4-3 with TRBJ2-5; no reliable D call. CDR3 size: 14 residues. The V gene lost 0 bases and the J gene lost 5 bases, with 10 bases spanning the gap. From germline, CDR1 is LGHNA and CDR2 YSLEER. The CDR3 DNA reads TGCGCCAGCAGCCAAGAGGGGAACTGGGAGACCCAGTACTTC. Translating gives CASSQEGNWETQYF.

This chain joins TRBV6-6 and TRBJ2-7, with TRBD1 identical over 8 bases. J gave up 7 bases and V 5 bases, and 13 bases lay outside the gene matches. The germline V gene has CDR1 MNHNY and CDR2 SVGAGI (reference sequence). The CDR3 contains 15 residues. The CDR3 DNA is TGTGCCAGCAGTCCTCCAGGGGGCGCGGACAATGAGCAGTACTTC. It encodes CASSPPGGADNEQYF.

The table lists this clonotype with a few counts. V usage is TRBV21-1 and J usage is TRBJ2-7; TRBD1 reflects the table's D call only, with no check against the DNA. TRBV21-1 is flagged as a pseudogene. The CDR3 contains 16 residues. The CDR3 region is CASSPKIPRGTYEQYF. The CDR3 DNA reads TGTGCCAGCAGCCCCAAAATTCCGCGGGGGACCTACGAGCAGTACTTC.

CDR3 DNA: TGTGCCAGTAGTCCTCTAGTGGGGAGGGTCGCCAAAAACATTCAGTACTTC. It encodes CASSPLVGRVAKNIQYF. The V gene is TRBV12-3 or TRBV12-4, the J gene TRBJ2-4, with 7 bases matching TRBD2. The V gene end was trimmed by 9 bases and the J gene end by 1 base; junction bases not matched to a gene: 15. The CDR3 contains 17 residues.

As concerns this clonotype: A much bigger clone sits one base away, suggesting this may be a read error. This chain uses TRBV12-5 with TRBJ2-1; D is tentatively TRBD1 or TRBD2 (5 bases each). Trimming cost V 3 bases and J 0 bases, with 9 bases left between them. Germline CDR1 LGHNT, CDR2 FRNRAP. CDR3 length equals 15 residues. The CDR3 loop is CASGFGASSYNEQFF. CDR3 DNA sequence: TGTGCTAGTGGTTTCGGGGCGAGCTCCTACAATGAGCAGTTCTTC.

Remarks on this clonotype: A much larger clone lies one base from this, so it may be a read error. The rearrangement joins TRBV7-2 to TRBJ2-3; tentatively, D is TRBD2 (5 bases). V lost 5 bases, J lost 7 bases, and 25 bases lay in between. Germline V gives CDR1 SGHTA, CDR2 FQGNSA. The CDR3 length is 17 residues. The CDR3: CASSRRLSEPLVNTQYF. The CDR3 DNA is TGTGCCAGCAGCAGAAGACTTAGCGAACCCCTGGTAAATACGCAGTATTTT.

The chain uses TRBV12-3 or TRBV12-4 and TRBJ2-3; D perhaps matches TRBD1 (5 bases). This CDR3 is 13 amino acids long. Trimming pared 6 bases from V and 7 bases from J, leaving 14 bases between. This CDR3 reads CASSQTTDHTQYF. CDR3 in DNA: TGTGCCAGCAGCCAAACGACAGACCATACGCAGTATTTT.

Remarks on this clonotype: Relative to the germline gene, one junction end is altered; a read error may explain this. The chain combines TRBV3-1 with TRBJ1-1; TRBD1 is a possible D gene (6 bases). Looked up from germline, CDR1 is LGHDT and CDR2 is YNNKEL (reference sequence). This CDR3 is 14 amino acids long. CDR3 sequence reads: CASSTDSANTESFF. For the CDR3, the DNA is TGTGCCAGCAGTACGGACAGCGCGAACACTGAATCTTTCTTT.

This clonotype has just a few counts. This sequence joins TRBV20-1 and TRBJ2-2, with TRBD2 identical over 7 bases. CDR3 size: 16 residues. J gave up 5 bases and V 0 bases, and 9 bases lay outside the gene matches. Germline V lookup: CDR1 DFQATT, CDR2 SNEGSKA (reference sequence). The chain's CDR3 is CSARELAGVRTGELFF. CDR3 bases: TGCAGTGCTAGAGAACTGGCGGGAGTTCGGACCGGGGAGCTGTTTTTT.

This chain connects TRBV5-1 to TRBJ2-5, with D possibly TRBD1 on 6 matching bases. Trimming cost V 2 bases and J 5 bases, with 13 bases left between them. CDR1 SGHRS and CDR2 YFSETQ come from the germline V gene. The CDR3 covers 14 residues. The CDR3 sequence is CASSFQGPGETQYF. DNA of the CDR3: TGCGCCAGCAGCTTCCAGGGGCCGGGGGAGACCCAGTACTTC.

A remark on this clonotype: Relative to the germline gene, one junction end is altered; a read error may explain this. CDR3: CAISHTSWNTGELFF. In DNA, the CDR3 is TGTGCCATCAGCCACACGAGTTGGAACACCGGGGAGCTGTTTTTT. The rearrangement joins TRBV3-1 to TRBJ2-2; no reliable D call. The germline gives CDR1 LGHDT, CDR2 YNNKEL (reference sequence). The CDR3 is made up of 15 amino acids. The full variable domain, with the rest looked up from reference TRBV3-1 and TRBJ2-2, is DTAVSQTPKYLVTQMGNDKSIKCEQNLGHDTMYWYKQDSKKFLKIMFSYNNKELIINETVPNRFSPKSPDKAHLNLHINSLELGDSAVYFCAISHTSWNTGELFFGEGSRLTVL.

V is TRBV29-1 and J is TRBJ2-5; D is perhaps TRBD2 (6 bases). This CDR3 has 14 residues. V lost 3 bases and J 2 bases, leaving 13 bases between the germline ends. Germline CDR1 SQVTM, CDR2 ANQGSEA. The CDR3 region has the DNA TGCAGCGTTGAGGGAGTGGCGGGACAAGAGACCCAGTACTTC. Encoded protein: CSVEGVAGQETQYF.

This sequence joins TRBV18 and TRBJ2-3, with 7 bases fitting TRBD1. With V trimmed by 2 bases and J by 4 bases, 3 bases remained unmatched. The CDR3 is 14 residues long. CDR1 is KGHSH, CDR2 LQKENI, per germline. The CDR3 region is CASSPNRGPDTQYF. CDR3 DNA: TGTGCCAGCTCACCAAACAGGGGACCAGATACGCAGTATTTT. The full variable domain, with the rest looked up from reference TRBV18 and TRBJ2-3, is NAGVMQNPRHLVRRRGQEARLRCSPMKGHSHVYWYRQLPEEGLKFMVYLQKENIIDESGMPKERFSAEFPKEGPSILRIQQVVRGDSAAYFCASSPNRGPDTQYFGPGTRLTVL.